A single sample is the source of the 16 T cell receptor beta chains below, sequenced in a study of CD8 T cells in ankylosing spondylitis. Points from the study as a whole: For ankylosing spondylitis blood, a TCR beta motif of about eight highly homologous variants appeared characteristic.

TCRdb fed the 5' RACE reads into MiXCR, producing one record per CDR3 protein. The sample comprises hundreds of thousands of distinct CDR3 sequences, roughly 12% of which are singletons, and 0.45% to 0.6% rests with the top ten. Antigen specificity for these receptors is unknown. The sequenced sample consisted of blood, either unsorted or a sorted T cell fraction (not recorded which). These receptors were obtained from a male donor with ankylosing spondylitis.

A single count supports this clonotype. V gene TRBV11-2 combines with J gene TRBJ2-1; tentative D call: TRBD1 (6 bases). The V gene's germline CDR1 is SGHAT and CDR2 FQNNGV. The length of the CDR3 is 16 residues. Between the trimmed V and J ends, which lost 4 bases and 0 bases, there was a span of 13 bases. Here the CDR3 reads CASSSLGRGSYNEQFF. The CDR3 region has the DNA TGTGCCAGCAGCTCCCTCGGCAGGGGCTCCTACAATGAGCAGTTCTTC.

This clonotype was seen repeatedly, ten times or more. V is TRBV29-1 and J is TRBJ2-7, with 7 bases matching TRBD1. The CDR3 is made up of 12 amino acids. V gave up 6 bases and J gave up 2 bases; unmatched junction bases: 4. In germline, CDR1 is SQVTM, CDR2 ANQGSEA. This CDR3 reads CSVRQGTYEQYF. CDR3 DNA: TGCAGCGTCCGACAGGGAACCTACGAGCAGTACTTC.

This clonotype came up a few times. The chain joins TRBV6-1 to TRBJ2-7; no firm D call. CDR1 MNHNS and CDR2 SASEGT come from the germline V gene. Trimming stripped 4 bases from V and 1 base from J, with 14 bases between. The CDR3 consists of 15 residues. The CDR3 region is CASSAYPGRSYEQYF. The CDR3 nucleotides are TGTGCCAGCAGTGCTTACCCCGGCAGGTCCTACGAGCAGTACTTC.

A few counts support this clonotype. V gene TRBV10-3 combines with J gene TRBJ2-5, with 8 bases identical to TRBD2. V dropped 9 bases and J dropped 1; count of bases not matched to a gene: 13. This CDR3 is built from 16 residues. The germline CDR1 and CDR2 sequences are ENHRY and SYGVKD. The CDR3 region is CAIGPHVAGTQETQYF. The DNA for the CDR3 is TGTGCCATTGGACCCCACGTAGCGGGGACCCAAGAGACCCAGTACTTC.

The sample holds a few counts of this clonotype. As DNA, the CDR3 is TGTGCCAGCAGCTACAAAAAGGGGGGACTGAACACTGAAGCTTTCTTT. This sequence encodes CASSYKKGGLNTEAFF. This chain links TRBV7-2 with TRBJ1-1; the D gene is possibly TRBD1 (6 bases). CDR1 and CDR2 (germline): SGHTA, FQGNSA. The germline V and J ends were trimmed by 4 bases and 0 bases, with 15 bases remaining between them. The CDR3 spans 16 residues.

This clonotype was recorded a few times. The CDR3 nucleotides are TGTGCCAGCTCACCGGAGGGGGCGGACAATGAGCAGTTCTTC. Its translation: CASSPEGADNEQFF. This sequence joins TRBV18 and TRBJ2-1; TRBD1 might be the D (7 bases). Germline V gives CDR1 KGHSH, CDR2 LQKENI. Trimming removed 3 bases at V and 5 bases at J, with 11 bases between. This CDR3 has 14 amino acids.

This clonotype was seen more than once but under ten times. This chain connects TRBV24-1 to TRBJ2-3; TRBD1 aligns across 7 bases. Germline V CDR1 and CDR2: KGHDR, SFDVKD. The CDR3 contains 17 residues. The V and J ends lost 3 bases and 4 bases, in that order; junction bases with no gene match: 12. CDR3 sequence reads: CATSDTSGQIGADTQYF. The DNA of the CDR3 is TGTGCCACCAGTGATACGTCGGGACAGATCGGGGCAGATACGCAGTATTTT.

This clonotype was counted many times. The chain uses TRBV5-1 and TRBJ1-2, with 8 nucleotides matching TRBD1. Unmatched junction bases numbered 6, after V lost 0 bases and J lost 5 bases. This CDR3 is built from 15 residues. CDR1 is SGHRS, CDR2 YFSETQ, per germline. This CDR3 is CASSLGGQGGYGYTF. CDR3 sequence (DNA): TGCGCCAGCAGCTTGGGCGGACAGGGAGGATATGGCTACACCTTC.

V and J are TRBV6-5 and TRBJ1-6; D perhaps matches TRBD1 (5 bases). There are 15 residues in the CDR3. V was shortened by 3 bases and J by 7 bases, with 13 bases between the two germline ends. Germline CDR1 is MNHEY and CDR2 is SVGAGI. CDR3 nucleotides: TGTGCCAGCAGTTATGACCAGGGCGTAAATTCACCCCTCCACTTT. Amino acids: CASSYDQGVNSPLHF.

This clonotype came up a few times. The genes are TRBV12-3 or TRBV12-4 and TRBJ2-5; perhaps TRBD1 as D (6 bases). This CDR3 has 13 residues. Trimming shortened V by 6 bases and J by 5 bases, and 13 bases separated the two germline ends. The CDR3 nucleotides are TGTGCCAGCAGGGTACAGGGTTGGGAGACCCAGTACTTC. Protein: CASRVQGWETQYF.

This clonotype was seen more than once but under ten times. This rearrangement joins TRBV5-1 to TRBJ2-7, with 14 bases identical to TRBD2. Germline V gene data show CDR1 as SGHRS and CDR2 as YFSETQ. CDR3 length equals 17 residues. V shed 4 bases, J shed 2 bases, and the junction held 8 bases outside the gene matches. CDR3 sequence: CASSGRLAGGLPYEQYF. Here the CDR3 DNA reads TGCGCCAGCAGCGGGAGACTAGCGGGAGGGCTCCCCTACGAGCAGTACTTC.

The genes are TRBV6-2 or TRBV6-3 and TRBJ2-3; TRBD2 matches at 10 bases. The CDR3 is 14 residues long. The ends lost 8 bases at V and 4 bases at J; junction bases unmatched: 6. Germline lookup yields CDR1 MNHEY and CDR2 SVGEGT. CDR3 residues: CASGRGTSADTQYF. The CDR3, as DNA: TGTGCCAGCGGGCGGGGGACTAGCGCAGATACGCAGTATTTT.

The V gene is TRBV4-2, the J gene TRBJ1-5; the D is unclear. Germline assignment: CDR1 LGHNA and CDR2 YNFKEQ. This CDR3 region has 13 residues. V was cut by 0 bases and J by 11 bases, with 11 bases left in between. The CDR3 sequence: CASSQDGGRAQHF. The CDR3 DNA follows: TGTGCCAGCAGCCAAGACGGAGGGAGGGCCCAGCATTTT.

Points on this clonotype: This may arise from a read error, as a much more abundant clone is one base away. CDR3 in amino acids: CSVEGAVANYGYNF. DNA of the CDR3: TGCAGCGTTGAAGGGGCAGTAGCTAACTATGGCTACAACTTC. V and J are TRBV29-1 and TRBJ1-2; no clear D. Looked up from germline, CDR1 is SQVTM and CDR2 is ANQGSEA. This CDR3 contains 14 residues. Looking up the rest from reference TRBV29-1 and TRBJ1-2 gives the full variable domain: SAVISQKPSRDICQRGTSLTIQCQVDSQVTMMFWYRQQPGQSLTLIATANQGSEATYESGFVIDKFPISRPNLTFSTLTVSNMSPEDSSIYLCSVEGAVANYGYNFGSGTRLTVV.

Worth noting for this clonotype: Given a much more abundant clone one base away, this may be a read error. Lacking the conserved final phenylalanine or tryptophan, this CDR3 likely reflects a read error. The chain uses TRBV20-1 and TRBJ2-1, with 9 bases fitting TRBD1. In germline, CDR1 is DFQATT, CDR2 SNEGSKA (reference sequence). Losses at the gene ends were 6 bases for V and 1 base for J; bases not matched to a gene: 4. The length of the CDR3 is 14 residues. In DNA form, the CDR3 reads TGCAGTGCCAGGGACAGGGAATCCTACAATGAGCAGTTCCTC. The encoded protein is CSARDRESYNEQFL.

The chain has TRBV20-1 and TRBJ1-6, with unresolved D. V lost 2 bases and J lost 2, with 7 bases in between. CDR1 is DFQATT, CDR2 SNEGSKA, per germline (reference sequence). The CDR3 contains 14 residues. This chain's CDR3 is CSARISPYNSPLHF. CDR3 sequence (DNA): TGCAGTGCTAGAATTTCCCCCTATAATTCACCCCTCCACTTT.